Each of the 13 T cell receptor beta chains below was sequenced from the same sample in a study of CD8 T cells in ankylosing spondylitis. TCRdb called the 5' RACE reads again in MiXCR, with one record for every CDR3 protein. This sample has 150,000 or so distinct CDR3 sequences; approximately 9% occur once, and the top ten carry less than 15%. Sequencing was performed on blood, either unsorted or a sorted T cell fraction (not recorded which). Receptors originate from a female donor with ankylosing spondylitis or in good health (not recorded which).

This chain connects TRBV13 to TRBJ2-5, with TRBD1 matching 9 bases. After removal of 2 bases from V and 5 bases from J, the junction contained 9 bases not matched to a gene. Germline CDR1 PRHDT, CDR2 FYEKMQ (reference sequence). The CDR3 consists of 16 residues. The CDR3 region is CASSLTGTGMGETQYF. The DNA of the CDR3 is TGTGCCAGCAGCTTAACCGGGACAGGGATGGGGGAGACCCAGTACTTC. The whole variable domain, remainder taken from reference TRBV13 and TRBJ2-5, is AAGVIQSPRHLIKEKRETATLKCYPIPRHDTVYWYQQGPGQDPQFLISFYEKMQSDKGSIPDRFSAQQFSDYHSELNMSSLELGDSALYFCASSLTGTGMGETQYFGPGTRLLVL.

The rearrangement links TRBV27 to TRBJ2-3, with D tentatively TRBD1 or TRBD2 (6 bases each). V was cut by 3 bases and J by 2 bases, with 9 bases left in between. The CDR3 is made up of 14 amino acids. The germline CDR1 and CDR2 sequences are MNHEY and SMNVEV (reference sequence). The CDR3 DNA reads TGTGCCAGCAGTTTCTGGGGGGCCACAGATACGCAGTATTTT. Translation: CASSFWGATDTQYF.

This clonotype was counted at least ten times. The V gene is TRBV2, the J gene TRBJ1-6, with TRBD1 matching over 7 bases. The CDR3 loop spans 16 amino acids. Germline-derived CDR1 and CDR2 are SNHLY and FYNNEI. Unmatched junction bases numbered 6, after V lost 7 bases and J lost 0 bases. CDR3 in amino acids: CASNRQGSSYNSPLHF. The CDR3 nucleotides are TGTGCCAGCAACCGACAGGGAAGCTCCTATAATTCACCCCTCCACTTT.

The chain combines TRBV5-1 with TRBJ2-1, with D possibly matching TRBD2 (6 bases). The germline V and J ends were trimmed by 2 bases and 6 bases, with 12 bases remaining between them. This CDR3 has 14 residues. CDR1 SGHRS and CDR2 YFSETQ come from the germline V gene. In nucleotides, the CDR3 is TGCGCCAGCAGCTTAACGGGAGCTACCAATGAGCAGTTCTTC. Its protein is CASSLTGATNEQFF.

This clonotype was counted many times. This rearrangement joins TRBV27 to TRBJ1-2; D is ambiguous. The CDR3 has 15 residues. Trimming shortened V by 0 bases and J by 3 bases, and 11 bases separated the two germline ends. The germline V gene has CDR1 MNHEY and CDR2 SMNVEV (reference sequence). The CDR3, as DNA: TGTGCCAGCAGTTTATCGACCGGGGAGGACTATGGCTACACCTTC. As protein: CASSLSTGEDYGYTF.

This clonotype appeared a few times. The J gene is TRBJ2-1, the V gene TRBV7-2; 10 bases line up with TRBD2. In germline, CDR1 is SGHTA, CDR2 FQGNSA. The CDR3 is 15 amino acids. V was clipped by 1 base and J by 6 bases; unmatched bases: 3. CDR3: CASSLGVAGGNEQFF. Here the CDR3 DNA reads TGTGCCAGCAGCTTAGGGGTAGCGGGAGGCAATGAGCAGTTCTTC.

This clonotype has at least ten counts. This chain links TRBV12-5 with TRBJ2-1; D not certain. The CDR3 covers 17 residues. V was cut by 1 base and J by 0 bases, with 13 bases left in between. The germline CDR1 and CDR2 sequences are LGHNT and FRNRAP. CDR3 in amino acids: CASGLESSLSSYNEQFF. The CDR3 bases are TGTGCTAGTGGTTTGGAGAGTAGCCTTAGCTCCTACAATGAGCAGTTCTTC.

This clonotype was detected a few times. The chain couples TRBV11-2 to TRBJ2-7; possibly TRBD1 for D (6 bases). V lost 3 bases, J lost 5 bases, and 17 bases lay in between. This CDR3 has 15 amino acids. From germline, CDR1 is SGHAT and CDR2 FQNNGV. Here the CDR3 DNA reads TGTGCCAGCAGCTTCTTGACAGGCGGGTGGGACGAGCAGTACTTC. Its translation is CASSFLTGGWDEQYF.

The J gene is TRBJ2-3, the V gene TRBV9, with unresolved D. The CDR3 spans 13 residues. Looked up from germline, CDR1 is SGDLS and CDR2 is YYNGEE. Trimming shortened V by 2 bases and J by 6 bases, and 10 bases separated the two germline ends. The CDR3 DNA is TGTGCCAGCAGCGTGGGGTCGGCGGATACGCAGTATTTT. Protein: CASSVGSADTQYF. The variable domain in full, completed from reference TRBV9 and TRBJ2-3, reads DSGVTQTPKHLITATGQRVTLRCSPRSGDLSVYWYQQSLDQGLQFLIQYYNGEERAKGNILERFSAQQFPDLHSELNLSSLELGDSALYFCASSVGSADTQYFGPGTRLTVL.

This clonotype was counted only a few times. The J gene is TRBJ1-3, the V gene TRBV6-1; D gene unclear. The germline gives CDR1 MNHNS, CDR2 SASEGT. This CDR3 is 15 amino acids long. The V end was cut by 5 bases, the J end by 0 bases, with 11 bases between. The CDR3 region is CASSIGRYSGNTIYF. For the CDR3, the DNA is TGTGCCAGCAGTATTGGACGGTACTCTGGAAACACCATATATTTT.

Only a few counts were recorded for this clonotype. The rearrangement joins TRBV6-1 to TRBJ2-1, with D tentatively TRBD2 (7 bases). Looked up from germline, CDR1 is MNHNS and CDR2 is SASEGT. The CDR3 contains 14 residues. Trimming pared 7 bases from V and 4 bases from J, leaving 14 bases between. The CDR3 sequence: CASIIRGGYNEQFF. CDR3 coding DNA: TGTGCCAGCATCATAAGGGGGGGATACAATGAGCAGTTCTTC.

The table lists this clonotype with a few counts. This chain links TRBV6-4 with TRBJ2-1, with 9 bases matching TRBD1. This CDR3 is 14 amino acids long. V lost 8 bases and J lost 3; bases outside the gene matches: 5. CDR1 is MRHNA and CDR2 is SNTAGT in the germline V gene. CDR3 DNA: TGTGCCAGCCGAGCGGGACAGGGCTACAATGAGCAGTTCTTC. Its translation: CASRAGQGYNEQFF.

The table lists this clonotype with a few counts. V gene TRBV4-3 combines with J gene TRBJ2-7, with a weak D call TRBD1 (6 bases). The CDR3 covers 13 residues. The V gene lost 3 bases and the J gene lost 6 bases, with 12 bases spanning the gap. Germline CDR1 LGHNA, CDR2 YSLEER. The CDR3, as DNA: TGCGCCAGCAGCCAGGAGACAGGACTCGAGCAGTACTTC. Translated: CASSQETGLEQYF.